These 10 T cell receptor beta chains share one sample of origin, sequenced in a study of cytomegalovirus exposure and HLA in healthy donors. The PCR ran on 60 Vbeta and 13 Jbeta primers. Profiling relied on immunoSEQ multiplex PCR, and the TCRdb table lists in-frame clones only, not all of them. This repertoire shows some 180,000 clones, just over 75% found once; its top ten account for 1.5% to 2%. The material sequenced was PBMCs. Every receptor here comes from a man under 40 in good health and CMV-seronegative.

The chain is built from TRBV19 and TRBJ1-2, with 8 bases that match TRBD1. The germline gives CDR1 LNHDA, CDR2 SQIVND (reference sequence). The CDR3 runs to 13 residues. The trim removed 8 bases at V and 8 bases at J, leaving 10 bases unmatched. CDR3 region: CASDHGQGNGYTF. The CDR3 bases are TGTGCCAGTGACCACGGACAGGGAAACGGCTACACCTTC.

The V and J genes are TRBV21-1 and TRBJ2-1; no DNA check was done on the table's D call, TRBD2. TRBV21-1 is a pseudogene. The CDR3 is 17 amino acids. The CDR3 region has the DNA TGTGCCAGGACGGGACTAGCGGGCCCCTGGGGGCTCAATGAGCAGTTCTTC. It yields the protein CARTGLAGPWGLNEQFF.

This chain connects TRBV7-8 to TRBJ1-2; unclear D gene. Germline V CDR1 and CDR2: SGHVS, FQNEAQ. This CDR3 region has 13 residues. V was shortened by 0 bases and J by 5 bases, with 7 bases between the two germline ends. CDR3 protein: CASSLAFFYGYTF. The CDR3, as DNA: TGTGCCAGCAGCTTAGCTTTCTTTTATGGCTACACCTTC.

Concerning this clone: The same CDR3 can be traced to other DNA sequences in this sample. The V call is TRBV11-2, the J call TRBJ2-7; D is possibly TRBD2 (5 bases). The CDR3 is 15 residues long. The germline V gene has CDR1 SGHAT and CDR2 FQNNGV. Trimming took off 5 bases at V and 2 bases at J, with 16 bases between the two ends. The CDR3 nucleotides read TGTGCCAGCAGCCTAGGTCCGGACGGGACCTACGAGCAGTACTTC. Translated, it gives CASSLGPDGTYEQYF. The full variable domain, in which reference TRBV11-2 and TRBJ2-7 provide the parts outside the CDR3, is EAGVAQSPRYKIIEKRQSVAFWCNPISGHATLYWYQQILGQGPKLLIQFQNNGVVDDSQLPKDRFSAERLKGVDSTLKIQPAKLEDSAVYLCASSLGPDGTYEQYFGPGTRLTVT.

This clone has only one observation. The chain employs TRBV27 and TRBJ1-5; D is unclear. CDR1 is MNHEY and CDR2 is SMNVEV in the germline V gene (reference sequence). The germline V and J ends were trimmed by 2 bases and 9 bases, with 11 bases remaining between them. The CDR3 loop spans 13 amino acids. The chain's CDR3 is CASSLRQPGPQHF. The CDR3 nucleotides are TGTGCCAGCAGTTTACGACAACCCGGGCCCCAGCATTTT.

The gene calls are TRBV5-1 and TRBJ1-6, with 8 positions matching TRBD1. The germline V gene encodes CDR1 SGHRS and CDR2 YFSETQ. The CDR3 is 16 amino acids. V gave up 4 bases and J gave up 9 bases; unmatched junction bases: 12. Here the CDR3 DNA reads TGCGCCAGCAGCCCAGGCCCGGACAGGGATCGTTCACCCCTCCACTTT. Translated: CASSPGPDRDRSPLHF.

In this sample, this clone turned up once. The chain joins TRBV5-1 to TRBJ1-2, with D unresolved. This CDR3 spans 14 amino acids. Germline V CDR1 and CDR2: SGHRS, YFSETQ. V was pared by 0 bases and J by 7 bases, with 13 bases between. CDR3 bases: TGCGCCAGCAGCTTGGCCGTAGAGGCCGGTGGCTACACCTTC. It translates to CASSLAVEAGGYTF.

The chain has TRBV9 and TRBJ2-7; 9 nucleotides align to TRBD2. The V and J ends lost 0 bases and 0 bases, in that order; junction bases with no gene match: 7. Germline lookup yields CDR1 SGDLS and CDR2 YYNGEE. The CDR3 is made up of 17 amino acids. The CDR3, as DNA: TGTGCCAGCAGCGTAGGAAAAACTAGCGGGTACTCCTACGAGCAGTACTTC. Its protein is CASSVGKTSGYSYEQYF.

V usage is TRBV29-1 and J usage is TRBJ1-2, with a possible D match to TRBD1 (6 bases). V was shortened by 4 bases and J by 6 bases, with 18 bases between the two germline ends. The germline V gene has CDR1 SQVTM and CDR2 ANQGSEA. The CDR3 extends over 14 amino acids. CDR3 DNA: TGCAGCGTTGTTCTATCGGCAGGGGTACATGGCTACACCTTC. Its protein product is CSVVLSAGVHGYTF.

This clone has a handful of counts. The gene calls are TRBV6-5 and TRBJ2-1; 10 nucleotides line up with TRBD1. Germline values: CDR1 MNHEY, CDR2 SVGAGI. The CDR3 is 16 residues long. V was pared by 2 bases and J by 6 bases, with 7 bases of the junction left unmatched. The CDR3 coding sequence is TGTGCCAGCAGTTACCTCACGGGACAGGGGCTCAATGAGCAGTTCTTC. Translated, it gives CASSYLTGQGLNEQFF.